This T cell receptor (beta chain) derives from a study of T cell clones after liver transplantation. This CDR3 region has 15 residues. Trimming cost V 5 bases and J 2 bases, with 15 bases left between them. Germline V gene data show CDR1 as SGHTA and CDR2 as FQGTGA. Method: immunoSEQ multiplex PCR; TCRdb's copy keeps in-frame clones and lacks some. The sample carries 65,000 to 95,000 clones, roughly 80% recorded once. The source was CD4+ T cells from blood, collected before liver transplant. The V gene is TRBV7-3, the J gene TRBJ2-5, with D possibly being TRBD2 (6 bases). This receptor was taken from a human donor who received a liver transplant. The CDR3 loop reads CASSPGTGQQETQYF. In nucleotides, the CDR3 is TGTGCCAGCAGCCCCGGGACTGGCCAGCAAGAGACCCAGTACTTC.